What follows are 20 T cell receptor beta chains derived from one specimen sequenced in a study of cytomegalovirus exposure and HLA in healthy donors. The PCR made use of 60 Vbeta and 13 Jbeta primers. Sequenced by immunoSEQ multiplex PCR; TCRdb stores in-frame clones only, minus some. The repertoire holds under 150,000 clones, over 65% seen once, with roughly 2.6% in the top ten. The sequenced sample was PBMCs. These TCRs come from a young woman in good health and CMV-seronegative.

There are a few counts of this clone. The chain has TRBV6-6 and TRBJ1-1; D remains unclear. Looked up from germline, CDR1 is MNHNY and CDR2 is SVGAGI (reference sequence). The CDR3 is 12 amino acids. Trimming removed 7 bases from V and 1 base from J, with 7 bases in between. The CDR3 region has the DNA TGTGCCAGCACCCTAAGGAACACTGAAGCTTTCTTT. Translation gives CASTLRNTEAFF.

This clone was seen only a few times. This chain connects TRBV4-3 to TRBJ2-4; possible D gene TRBD1, 6 bases. The germline V and J ends were trimmed by 0 bases and 0 bases, with 9 bases remaining between them. CDR1 and CDR2 from the germline V gene are LGHNA and YSLEER. The CDR3 contains 16 residues. CDR3 loop: CASSQEGALAKNIQYF. The CDR3 DNA sequence: TGCGCCAGCAGCCAAGAGGGGGCTCTAGCCAAAAACATTCAGTACTTC.

The chain combines TRBV5-1 with TRBJ1-6; TRBD1 matches 9 bases. V shed 0 bases and J 5 bases; nucleotides not matched to a gene: 6. Germline V gives CDR1 SGHRS, CDR2 YFSETQ. This CDR3 has 17 residues. The CDR3 DNA sequence: TGCGCCAGCAGCTTGGCGGGAGGGACAGGGAATAATTCACCCCTCCACTTT. Its protein is CASSLAGGTGNNSPLHF.

This clone has just one count. The chain employs TRBV27 and TRBJ1-1, with TRBD1 identical over 8 bases. In germline, CDR1 is MNHEY, CDR2 SMNVEV (reference sequence). The CDR3 has 15 residues. Trimming removed 5 bases from V and 4 bases from J; junction bases left unmatched: 9. CDR3 DNA sequence: TGTGCCAGCAGTCTCCCCGGGACAGGACGCACTGAAGCTTTCTTT. This codes for CASSLPGTGRTEAFF.

The chain combines TRBV7-2 with TRBJ2-3, with TRBD2 matching over 9 bases. The length of the CDR3 is 15 residues. Germline V lookup: CDR1 SGHTA, CDR2 FQGNSA. V trimming: 5 bases; J trimming: 4 bases; junction bases outside the gene matches: 7. CDR3 region: CASSERGLAPDTQYF. CDR3 DNA: TGTGCCAGCAGCGAAAGAGGACTAGCGCCAGATACGCAGTATTTT.

The CDR3: CASTLTGNTEAFF. CDR3 in DNA: TGTGCCAGCACCTTGACAGGGAACACTGAAGCTTTCTTT. The chain couples TRBV13 to TRBJ1-1; possibly TRBD1 for D (6 bases). V dropped 7 bases and J dropped 1 base, with 10 bases sitting between them. Germline V lookup: CDR1 PRHDT, CDR2 FYEKMQ (reference sequence). This CDR3 has 13 amino acids.

The chain links TRBV19 to TRBJ1-2, with a weak D call TRBD1 (6 bases). The CDR3 sequence is 12 residues long. The ends were cut back, 8 bases at V and 2 bases at J, with 9 bases in the middle. CDR1 LNHDA and CDR2 SQIVND come from the germline V gene (reference sequence). In DNA, the CDR3 is TGTGCCAGTGAAACAGGGAACTATGGCTACACCTTC. The encoded protein is CASETGNYGYTF.

This rearrangement joins TRBV7-2 to TRBJ1-5; 7 bases agree with TRBD1. Germline trimming cut 4 bases from V and 2 bases from J; bases unmatched to any gene: 5. Per the germline V gene, CDR1 is SGHTA and CDR2 is FQGNSA. CDR3 length: 15 residues. This CDR3 is CASSSPTGGNQPQHF. CDR3 in DNA: TGTGCCAGCAGCTCACCCACAGGGGGCAATCAGCCCCAGCATTTT.

This clone was detected a few times. The chain employs TRBV7-2 and TRBJ2-3; 9 nucleotides agree with TRBD1. J gave up 4 bases and V 0 bases, and 8 bases lay outside the gene matches. The CDR3 extends over 17 amino acids. Germline CDR1 is SGHTA and CDR2 is FQGNSA. The CDR3 DNA reads TGTGCCAGCAGCTTAGCTAACACAGGGGGCGTCGCAGATACGCAGTATTTT. Translating it yields CASSLANTGGVADTQYF.

The chain links TRBV28 to TRBJ2-5; TRBD1 agrees at 9 bases. Trimming took 6 bases from V and 5 from J; bases not matched to a gene: 1. Germline V CDR1 and CDR2: MDHEN, SYDVKM. This CDR3 contains 12 residues. CDR3 in DNA: TGTGCCAGCAGAGGACAGGGGGAGACCCAGTACTTC. The encoded protein is CASRGQGETQYF.

The V call is TRBV5-1, the J call TRBJ2-2, with 8 bases fitting TRBD1. Trimming took 3 bases from V and 4 from J; bases not matched to a gene: 8. This CDR3 is 16 amino acids long. Germline CDR1 reads SGHRS; CDR2 reads YFSETQ. The CDR3 sequence is CASSSGQGTGTGELFF. In DNA, the CDR3 is TGCGCCAGCAGCTCCGGACAGGGTACGGGCACCGGGGAGCTGTTTTTT.

The V call is TRBV5-1, the J call TRBJ1-1; unclear D gene. This CDR3 contains 14 residues. The V and J ends lost 6 bases and 5 bases respectively, with 17 bases between them. Germline CDR1 SGHRS, CDR2 YFSETQ. The CDR3 region is CASKGVAYGTEAFF. For the CDR3, the DNA is TGCGCCAGCAAAGGTGTAGCCTATGGAACTGAAGCTTTCTTT.

V and J are TRBV10-3 and TRBJ1-2; 8 nucleotides align to TRBD1. CDR3 length equals 15 residues. J gave up 4 bases and V 0 bases, and 4 bases lay outside the gene matches. Per germline, CDR1 ENHRY and CDR2 SYGVKD. CDR3 nucleotides: TGTGCCATCAGTGAGTCCCCGGACAGGGCCTATGGCTACACCTTC. It yields the protein CAISESPDRAYGYTF.

This clone appeared once. The chain links TRBV7-6 to TRBJ2-4; 9 bases align to TRBD1. The CDR3 spans 16 residues. J was trimmed by 6 bases and V by 6 bases; bases with no gene match: 12. Germline lookup yields CDR1 SGHVS and CDR2 FNYEAQ. CDR3 in amino acids: CASSSRRDRAANIQYF. CDR3 DNA: TGTGCCAGCAGTTCGCGGCGGGACAGGGCTGCAAACATTCAGTACTTC.

The CDR3 DNA reads TGTGCCAGCAGCTTTCCTAGCGGGAGAAGAGAGACCCAGTACTTC. It translates to CASSFPSGRRETQYF. The gene calls are TRBV5-4 and TRBJ2-5, with 10 bases that match TRBD2. The ends lost 2 bases at V and 4 bases at J; junction bases unmatched: 5. CDR1 and CDR2 (germline): SGHNT, YYREEE (reference sequence). The CDR3 length is 15 residues.

The chain is built from TRBV7-9 and TRBJ1-2; 9 bases align to TRBD1. CDR3 size: 13 residues. Germline CDR1 is SEHNR and CDR2 is FQNEAQ (reference sequence). With 5 bases clipped from V and 8 bases from J, the junction kept 6 bases outside the gene matches. Here the CDR3 reads CASSQQGAIGYTF. The CDR3, as DNA: TGTGCCAGCAGCCAACAGGGGGCAATAGGCTACACCTTC.

This sequence joins TRBV5-6 and TRBJ2-7, with 7 bases aligning to TRBD1. The CDR3 is 12 residues long. Germline CDR1 and CDR2: SGHDT and YYEEEE. V shed 2 bases, J shed 5 bases, and the junction held 1 base outside the gene matches. The CDR3: CASSFDRDEQYV. CDR3 nucleotide sequence: TGTGCCAGCAGCTTCGACAGGGACGAGCAGTACGTC.

The genes are TRBV19 and TRBJ1-5; D gene uncertain. This CDR3 comprises 12 residues. Trimming cost V 3 bases and J 5 bases, with 5 bases left between them. Germline V lookup: CDR1 LNHDA, CDR2 SQIVND (reference sequence). This chain's CDR3 is CASSIPDQPQHF. The CDR3 DNA reads TGTGCCAGTAGTATTCCTGATCAGCCCCAGCATTTT.

The genes are TRBV5-5 and TRBJ2-1; TRBD1 aligns across 7 bases. The junction had 3 bases not matched to a gene; V was cut back by 4 bases and J by 8 bases. Germline lookup yields CDR1 SGHKS and CDR2 YYEKEE (reference sequence). The CDR3 length is 12 residues. In DNA, the CDR3 is TGTGCCAGCAGCCCCGACAGGGATGAGCAGTTCTTC. This codes for CASSPDRDEQFF.

The rearrangement joins TRBV19 to TRBJ1-1; 7 bases align to TRBD1. This CDR3 is built from 15 residues. Germline lookup yields CDR1 LNHDA and CDR2 SQIVND (reference sequence). V lost 5 bases, J lost 4 bases, and 10 bases stayed unmatched. CDR3 sequence (DNA): TGTGCCAGTAGTCTCACGGGACAGACCATCACTGAAGCTTTCTTT. Amino acid sequence: CASSLTGQTITEAFF.